This TCR beta chain is drawn from a study of metastatic and nonmetastatic thyroid tumors. Overall study context: Repertoires were compared across blood and tumor or nodule tissue from malignant and benign thyroid patients. Study-wide findings and caveats: Compared with benign nodules, malignant thyroid tumors were reported to have significantly higher TCR beta diversity in both blood and tumor.

As originally analysed: To classify distant metastasis in papillary thyroid cancer, a model was built from CDR3 differences across clinicopathological groups. Using MiXCR, TCRdb re-called clones from the PCR reads. It is TCRdb's table, rather than the study itself, that gives the V and J calls and clone size. The sample yields some 14,000 clones, about 35% seen once. As regards this clone: As yet, its antigen is unknown.

Each patient came to thyroid surgery without any prior treatment (of any kind). Specimen: tumor tissue. The TCR originated in a male donor with papillary thyroid cancer or a benign thyroid nodule (not recorded which). Some clones in this sample may be carry-over from other donors' samples.

This CDR3 is CASSRTGKGNYEQYF. The CDR3 DNA reads as TGTGCCAGCAGTCGAACCGGGAAAGGGAACTACGAGCAGTACTTC. The J gene is TRBJ2-7, the V gene TRBV6-1; the D gene is possibly TRBD2 (5 bases). The V gene's germline CDR1 is MNHNS and CDR2 SASEGT. Trimming shortened V by 5 bases and J by 3 bases, and 17 bases separated the two germline ends. The CDR3 length is 15 residues.